The present TCR beta chain was sequenced within a study of beta chain features in type 1 diabetes. Findings and caveats of the study: Moderate yet significant TCRB CDR3 shortening was seen in Type 1 diabetes patients in all four CD4+ subsets. VDJ junctions in type 1 diabetes patients carried more deletions and fewer insertions.

This clone was recorded many times. The antigen remains undetermined. Isolated RNA was reverse transcribed in full, so expressed TCRB transcripts were sequenced. The assay was immunoSEQ multiplex PCR, and TCRdb's table has in-frame clones only and misses some. The data show under 450,000 clones, approximately 15% seen once. Sequenced sample: naive CD4+ T cells from blood. The origin of this receptor is a man aged 25 to 45 in good health.

CDR3 in DNA: TGTGCCATCAATGCCAACCCTGGGGATGAGCAGTTCTTC. Protein sequence: CAINANPGDEQFF. The chain has TRBV10-3 and TRBJ2-1; D gene uncertain. V was shortened by 7 bases and J by 8 bases, with 15 bases between the two germline ends. CDR3 length: 13 residues. Germline-derived CDR1 and CDR2 are ENHRY and SYGVKD.